This TCR beta chain was sequenced during a study of regulatory T cells in long-lasting Graves disease. Study-wide results and limits: Persistent Graves' patients showed a TCR diversity that was lower than that of newly diagnosed ones. Repertoires from persistent disease leaned toward TRBV28, TRBJ1-2 and TRBJ2-5.

The CDR3 spans 18 residues. CDR1 is SGHRS and CDR2 is YFSETQ in the germline V gene. V lost 0 bases to trimming and J lost 4 bases; unmatched junction nucleotides: 12. This clonotype was detected many times. Antigen unknown. Specified time point: newly diagnosed GD, antithyroid drugs for less than 3 months. From PBMCs, RNA was extracted and then used to make the TCR library. TCR beta libraries were built with iRepertoire HTBI primers and Arm-PCR of CDR3 regions. Using its own MiXCR run on the multiplex PCR reads, TCRdb lists one record per CDR3 protein. This sample has roughly 420,000 distinct CDR3 sequences, with 15% to 17% found just once.

The chain uses TRBV5-1 and TRBJ2-1, with 8 nucleotides matching TRBD2. The origin of this receptor is a female donor with Graves disease. Sequenced here: peripheral blood mononuclear cells (PBMCs), sampled at new diagnosis, from a patient treated with antithyroid drugs. The CDR3 loop reads CASSLGASGSDSYNEQFF. DNA for the CDR3: TGCGCCAGCAGCTTGGGAGCCAGCGGGAGCGACTCATACAATGAGCAGTTCTTC.